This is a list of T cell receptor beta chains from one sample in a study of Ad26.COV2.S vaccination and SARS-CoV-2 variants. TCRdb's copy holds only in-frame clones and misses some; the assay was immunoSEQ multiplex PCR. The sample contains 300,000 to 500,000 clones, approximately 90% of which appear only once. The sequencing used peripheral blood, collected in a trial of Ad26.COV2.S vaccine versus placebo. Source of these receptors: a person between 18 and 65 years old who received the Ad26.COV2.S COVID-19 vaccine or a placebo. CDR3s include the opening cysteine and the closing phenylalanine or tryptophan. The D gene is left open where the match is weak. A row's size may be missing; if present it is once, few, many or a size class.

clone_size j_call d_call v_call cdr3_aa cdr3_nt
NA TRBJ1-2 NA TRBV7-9 CASSPRTDYGYTF TGTGCCAGCAGCCCACGGACCGACTATGGCTACACCTTC
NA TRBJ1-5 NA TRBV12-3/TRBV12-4 CASSLDSKQPQHF TGTGCCAGCAGTTTAGACAGTAAACAGCCCCAGCATTTT
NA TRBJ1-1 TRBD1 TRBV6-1 CASSAVGRGSVLNTEAFF TGTGCCAGCAGTGCGGTCGGCAGGGGGTCGGTGTTGAACACTGAAGCTTTCTTT
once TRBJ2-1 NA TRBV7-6 CASSLVRGHNEQFF TGTGCCAGCAGCTTAGTGCGGGGGCACAATGAGCAGTTCTTC
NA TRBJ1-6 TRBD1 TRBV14 CASSLGTANSPLHF TGTGCCAGCAGCCTCGGGACAGCGAATTCACCCCTCCACTTT
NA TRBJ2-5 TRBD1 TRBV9 CASSTGTGETQYF TGTGCCAGCAGCACCGGGACAGGAGAGACCCAGTACTTC
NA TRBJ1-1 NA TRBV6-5 CASSLIRGTEAFF TGTGCCAGCAGTCTGATAAGGGGAACTGAAGCTTTCTTT
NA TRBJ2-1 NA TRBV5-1 CASSLELRNEQFF TGCGCCAGCAGCTTGGAATTGCGAAATGAGCAGTTCTTC
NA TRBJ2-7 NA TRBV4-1 CASSQVEDYEQYF TGCGCCAGCAGCCAAGTGGAGGACTACGAGCAGTACTTC
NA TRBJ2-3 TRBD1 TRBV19 CASSFRGPDTQYF TGTGCCAGTAGTTTCAGGGGGCCAGATACGCAGTATTTT